This T cell receptor beta chain was sequenced in a study of CD8+ T cells in alopecia areata. Study as a whole: Treated patients took oral tofacitinib at 5 to 10 mg twice daily. Severity in treated patients was scored by percentage of scalp area affected. Study-level results: A large proportion of expanded lesional clones were detected persisting in scalp and blood during tofacitinib. As there was one nonresponder, how baseline CD8+ expansion relates to response remains uncertain.

This sample's treatment: oral pan-JAK inhibitor, 5-10 mg twice daily. Once RNA had been extracted, it was reverse transcribed into cDNA to act as the sequencing template. TCRdb's copy holds only in-frame clones and misses some; the assay was immunoSEQ multiplex PCR. Counted here are roughly 230,000 clones, roughly two fifths occurring once; the ten biggest clones make up about 2.6%. Germline values: CDR1 MGHDK, CDR2 SYGVNS. V was clipped by 4 bases and J by 0 bases; unmatched bases: 3. The CDR3 has 15 residues. This clone has just one count. Its antigen remains unidentified. This chain joins TRBV25-1 and TRBJ2-1; 7 bases align to TRBD2. The starting material was CD4+ T cells sorted from blood, obtained at roughly week 36, from a patient treated with tofacitinib. This TCR was sampled from a human donor with alopecia areata. In nucleotides, the CDR3 is TGTGCCAGCAGTGCGGAGCGGGGCTCCTACAATGAGCAGTTCTTC. The encoded protein is CASSAERGSYNEQFF.